This T cell receptor beta chain was captured in a study of blood T cell repertoires in COVID-19 (dated by TCRdb to the early 2020s). A note on the overall study: Samples from collaborators originated in the United States, Italy and Spain and spanned both the acute and convalescent phases of COVID-19. The samples were drawn from two sources: the first 160 participants of the ongoing ImmuneRACE study, and 1,254 subjects contributed by 6 global collaborators. Sample metadata almost always included a de-identified subject ID, COVID-19 status, age in years and sex. Where available, HLA class I and class II types were taken from metadata supplied by the sample provider and were not determined by assay-based typing. Deeply sampled blood TCRbeta repertoires from subjects exposed to, actively infected with, or recovered from COVID-19 were included in the dataset. The repertoires were made available in a free public database intended to serve as a resource for research on the immune response to SARS-CoV-2. The prospective study material was composed of cDNA or gDNA derived from T cells, B-cell-depleted T cells, or PBMCs. Beyond this particular receptor, the publication reports: The amount of clinical and demographic metadata varied by source and participant and was provided uncurated.

Counted from cysteine to phenylalanine, this CDR3 has 15 amino acids. Only the CDR3 DNA stays, 45 bases, in frame from base 1. V loses 8 bases at its end and J loses 3 bases; junction bases beyond the gene matches: 6. CDR1 and CDR2 (ENHRY, SYGVKD) derive from the germline V gene. TCRbeta CDR3 regions were amplified from genomic DNA by means of the immunoSEQ Assay, a bias-controlled multiplex PCR. The authors' pipeline ran thus. Nucleated cell counts per sample were estimated from amplification of reference gene primers within the assay. To quantify the absolute abundance of each unique TCRbeta CDR3 rearrangement, sequence reads were collapsed and filtered. For each sample, productive Simpson clonality was calculated as the square root of Simpson's diversity index over productive rearrangements. The table comes from immuneACCESS by way of TCRdb, which keeps in-frame sequences with V and J called. Part of the clones is missing from these tables; in studies checked, under half for an unresolved V gene and the rest for unknown reasons. V and J calls and clone size are copied from that table; D and trimming were computed from the DNA. For this sample the table gives about 190,000 clones, of which roughly 91% were detected only once. The ten largest clones add up to around 4.8% of the sample.

Remarks on this clone: It lacks a known antigen. One base away there is no much larger clone; base qualities are not given.

The collaborating institutions used their own protocols to collect whole blood in K2EDTA tubes. For TCRbeta analysis, collaborator samples were shipped as frozen whole blood, as isolated PBMCs, or as DNA extracted from either sample type. The sequence joins TRBV10-3 to TRBJ2-6; TRBD1 lines up with 8 middle nucleotides. This TCR was recovered from a human donor in a cohort sampled during active COVID-19. The material sequenced was peripheral blood. The sequence in DNA is TGTGCCATCGCAGGGGGCGGAGTTGGGGCCAACGTCCTGACTTTC. This is translated as CAIAGGGVGANVLTF.